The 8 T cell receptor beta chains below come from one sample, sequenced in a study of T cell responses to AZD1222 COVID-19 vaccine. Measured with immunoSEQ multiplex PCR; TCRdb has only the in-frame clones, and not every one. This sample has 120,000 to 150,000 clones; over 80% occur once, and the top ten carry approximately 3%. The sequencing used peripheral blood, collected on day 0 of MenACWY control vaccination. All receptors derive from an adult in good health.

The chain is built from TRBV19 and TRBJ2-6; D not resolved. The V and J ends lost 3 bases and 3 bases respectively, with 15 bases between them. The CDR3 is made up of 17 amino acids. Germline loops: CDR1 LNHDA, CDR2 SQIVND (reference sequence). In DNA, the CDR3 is TGTGCCAGTAGTATTCGGCAGTCCTATGGTGGGGCCAACGTCCTGACTTTC. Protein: CASSIRQSYGGANVLTF.

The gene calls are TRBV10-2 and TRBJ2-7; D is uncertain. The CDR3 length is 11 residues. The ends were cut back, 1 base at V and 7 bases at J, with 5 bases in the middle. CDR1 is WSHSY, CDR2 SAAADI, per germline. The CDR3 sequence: CASSEWPEQYF. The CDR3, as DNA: TGCGCCAGCAGTGAGTGGCCAGAGCAGTACTTC.

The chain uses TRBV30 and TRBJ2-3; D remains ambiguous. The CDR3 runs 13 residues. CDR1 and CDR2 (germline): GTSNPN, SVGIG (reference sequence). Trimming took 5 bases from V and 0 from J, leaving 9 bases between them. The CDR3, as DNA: TGTGCCTGGGATCATCGTAGCACAGATACGCAGTATTTT. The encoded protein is CAWDHRSTDTQYF.

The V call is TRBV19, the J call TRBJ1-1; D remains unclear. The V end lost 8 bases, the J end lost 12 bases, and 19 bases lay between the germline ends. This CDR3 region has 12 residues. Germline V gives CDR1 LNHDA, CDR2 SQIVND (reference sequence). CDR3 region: CASYDPPKRTFF. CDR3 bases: TGTGCCAGTTACGACCCACCGAAGCGAACTTTCTTT.

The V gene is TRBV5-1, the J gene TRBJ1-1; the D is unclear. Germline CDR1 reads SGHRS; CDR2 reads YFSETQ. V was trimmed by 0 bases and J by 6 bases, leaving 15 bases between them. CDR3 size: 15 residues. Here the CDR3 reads CASSLEAGIRPEAFF. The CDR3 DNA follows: TGCGCCAGCAGCTTGGAGGCGGGAATACGGCCTGAAGCTTTCTTT.

In DNA, the CDR3 is TGTGCCACCTACGGGACAGGGGTCGGACGCGAGCAGTACTTC. Amino acid sequence: CATYGTGVGREQYF. This rearrangement joins TRBV6-5 to TRBJ2-7; 10 positions agree with TRBD1. Per germline, CDR1 MNHEY and CDR2 SVGAGI. V lost 10 bases to trimming and J lost 6 bases; unmatched junction nucleotides: 12. There are 14 residues in the CDR3.

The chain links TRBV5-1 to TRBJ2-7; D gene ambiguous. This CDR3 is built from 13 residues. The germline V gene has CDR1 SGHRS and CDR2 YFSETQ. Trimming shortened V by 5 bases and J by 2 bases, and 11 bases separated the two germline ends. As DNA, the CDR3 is TGCGCCAGCAGTGAACGGGTCACCTACGAGCAGTACTTC. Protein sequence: CASSERVTYEQYF.

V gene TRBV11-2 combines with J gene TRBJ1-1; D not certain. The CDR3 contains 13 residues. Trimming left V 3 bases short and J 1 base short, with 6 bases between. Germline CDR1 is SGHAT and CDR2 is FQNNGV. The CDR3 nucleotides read TGTGCCAGCAGCTTCCCAGGGAACACTGAAGCTTTCTTT. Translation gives CASSFPGNTEAFF.